This TCR beta chain was found in a study of CD8 T cells in Susac syndrome. The multiple sclerosis control group was made up of treatment-naive patients with stable or active relapsing-remitting disease. Random hexamers served to reverse transcribe roughly 0.45 to 1 ug RNA. TCRdb reanalysed the immunoSEQ multiplex PCR reads using MiXCR and keeps one entry per CDR3 protein. This table has 300,000 or so distinct CDR3 sequences, around 90% appearing once. This receptor was identified in a human donor with multiple sclerosis. Sequences were obtained from CD4+ T cells from PBMCs.

This chain's CDR3 is CASSLVGGKRTGELFF. CDR3 in DNA: TGTGCCAGCAGCTTAGTTGGAGGAAAGAGGACCGGGGAGCTGTTTTTT. The gene calls are TRBV7-2 and TRBJ2-2; a weak D match, TRBD2 (5 bases). Germline V gives CDR1 SGHTA, CDR2 FQGNSA. V gave up 1 base and J gave up 5 bases, with 14 bases separating them. CDR3 length: 16 residues.